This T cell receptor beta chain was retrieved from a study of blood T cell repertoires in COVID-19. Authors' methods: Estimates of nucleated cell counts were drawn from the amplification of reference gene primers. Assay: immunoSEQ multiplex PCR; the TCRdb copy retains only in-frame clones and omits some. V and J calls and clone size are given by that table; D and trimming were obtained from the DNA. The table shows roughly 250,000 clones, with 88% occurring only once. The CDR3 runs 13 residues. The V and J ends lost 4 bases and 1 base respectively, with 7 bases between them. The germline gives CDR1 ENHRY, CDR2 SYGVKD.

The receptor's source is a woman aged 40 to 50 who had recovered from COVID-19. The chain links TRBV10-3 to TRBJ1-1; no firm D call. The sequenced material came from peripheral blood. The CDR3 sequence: CAISGSANTEAFF. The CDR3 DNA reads TGTGCCATCAGTGGCAGCGCGAACACTGAAGCTTTCTTT.